This T cell receptor beta chain was captured by sequencing in a study of early stage breast cancer tumors. For the study at large: Roughly 9.4-fold was the mean read coverage per sample. The study, taken as a whole, reports: Bulk DNA sequencing of unsorted cells missed chain pairing and markers. Most shared enriched TCRB sequences were commonly generated ones.

Points on this clone: No antigen is known for it.

Here immunoSEQ multiplex PCR was the method, and the copy in TCRdb shows in-frame clones only, minus some. The sample lists 51,000 or so clones, approximately 83% seen once, with approximately 1.5% in the top ten. This CDR3 comprises 16 residues. V was clipped by 4 bases and J by 8 bases, with 20 bases between them. Germline V lookup: CDR1 LNHDA, CDR2 SQIVND (reference sequence). This chain joins TRBV19 and TRBJ1-4; no reliable D call. This receptor was obtained from a person in their fifties with breast cancer. Sequenced sample: blood. As DNA, the CDR3 is TGTGCCAGTAGTACCCCGGCGGGAGGCATGAGGGAAAAACTGTTTTTT. Translated: CASSTPAGGMREKLFF.